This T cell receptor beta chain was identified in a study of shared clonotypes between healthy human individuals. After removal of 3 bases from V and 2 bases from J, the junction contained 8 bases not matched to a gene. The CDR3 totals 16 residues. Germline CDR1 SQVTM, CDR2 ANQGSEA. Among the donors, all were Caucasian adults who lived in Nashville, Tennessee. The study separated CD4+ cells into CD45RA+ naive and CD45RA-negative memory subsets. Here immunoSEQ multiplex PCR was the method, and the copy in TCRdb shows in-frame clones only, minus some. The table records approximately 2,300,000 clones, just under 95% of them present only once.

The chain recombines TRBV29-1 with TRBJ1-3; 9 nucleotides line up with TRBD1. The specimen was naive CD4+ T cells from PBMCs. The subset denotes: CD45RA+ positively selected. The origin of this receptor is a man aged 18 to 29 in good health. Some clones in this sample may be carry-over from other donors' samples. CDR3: CSVEIRTGDPGNTIYF. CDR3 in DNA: TGCAGCGTTGAGATAAGGACAGGGGATCCTGGAAACACCATATATTTT.